The 6 T cell receptor beta chains listed next were all sequenced from one sample in a study of cytomegalovirus exposure and HLA in healthy donors. A multiplex PCR was run with 60 Vbeta primers and 13 Jbeta primers. Here immunoSEQ multiplex PCR was the method, and the copy in TCRdb shows in-frame clones only, minus some. There are about 130,000 clones in the sample; about three quarters occur only once, and approximately 1% lies in the top ten. The source material was PBMCs. The receptors were gathered from a human donor in good health.

V gene TRBV5-1 combines with J gene TRBJ2-7; TRBD2 might be the D (5 bases). CDR1 SGHRS and CDR2 YFSETQ come from the germline V gene. CDR3 length: 16 residues. V was pared by 0 bases and J by 3 bases, with 16 bases between. The CDR3 reads CASSLGGELGFYEQYF. In DNA, the CDR3 is TGCGCCAGCAGCTTGGGGGGAGAACTCGGGTTCTACGAGCAGTACTTC. Drawing the rest from reference TRBV5-1 and TRBJ2-7, the complete variable domain is KAGVTQTPRYLIKTRGQQVTLSCSPISGHRSVSWYQQTPGQGLQFLFEYFSETQRNKGNFPGRFSGRQFSNSRSEMNVSTLELGDSALYLCASSLGGELGFYEQYFGPGTRLTVT.

The chain has TRBV4-1 and TRBJ1-5; no firm D call. The CDR3 runs 15 residues. V lost 0 bases to trimming and J lost 6 bases, with 12 bases between them. Germline CDR1 is MGHRA and CDR2 is YSYEKL. Written as DNA, the CDR3 is TGCGCCAGCAGCCAAGAGGACTTGTTGGGTCAGCCCCAGCATTTT. Amino acids: CASSQEDLLGQPQHF.

This clone was counted a single time. V gene TRBV7-9 combines with J gene TRBJ2-1; D not resolved. The CDR3 length is 14 residues. Trimming took off 5 bases at V and 8 bases at J, with 16 bases between the two ends. Germline lookup yields CDR1 SEHNR and CDR2 FQNEAQ (reference sequence). The CDR3 loop is CASSTPMSSHEQFF. CDR3 coding DNA: TGTGCCAGCAGCACCCCTATGTCGTCTCATGAGCAGTTCTTC.

This clone was detected only once. The chain recombines TRBV4-2 with TRBJ1-2; unclear D gene. Trimming shortened V by 0 bases and J by 8 bases, and 16 bases separated the two germline ends. Germline lookup yields CDR1 LGHNA and CDR2 YNFKEQ. The CDR3 spans 15 residues. CDR3 sequence: CASSQDYAGGLGYTF. In DNA form, the CDR3 reads TGTGCCAGCAGCCAAGATTATGCGGGAGGGCTGGGCTACACCTTC.

The chain recombines TRBV29-1 with TRBJ1-2; D is undetermined. CDR3 length equals 12 residues. V shed 3 bases and J shed 8 bases, with 13 bases lying between them. Germline loops: CDR1 SQVTM, CDR2 ANQGSEA. The CDR3 reads CSVESGLVGYTF. The CDR3 DNA reads as TGCAGCGTTGAGTCGGGTCTCGTCGGCTACACCTTC. Full variable domain (outside the CDR3, taken from reference TRBV29-1 and TRBJ1-2): SAVISQKPSRDICQRGTSLTIQCQVDSQVTMMFWYRQQPGQSLTLIATANQGSEATYESGFVIDKFPISRPNLTFSTLTVSNMSPEDSSIYLCSVESGLVGYTFGSGTRLTVV.

This clone was seen only a few times. The chain uses TRBV4-1 and TRBJ1-1; 8 bases are a match to TRBD1. The V and J ends lost 1 base and 1 base, in that order; junction bases with no gene match: 5. In germline, CDR1 is MGHRA, CDR2 YSYEKL. The CDR3 length is 16 residues. CDR3 coding DNA: TGCGCCAGCAGCCAAGGGAACGGACAGGGGAACACTGAAGCTTTCTTT. As protein: CASSQGNGQGNTEAFF.